This TCR beta chain was obtained from a study of graft-versus-host responses after intestinal transplantation. Whole-study context: Isolated intestinal, liver-intestinal, or multivisceral transplants were what recipients had. Findings and limits, study-wide: Patients with graft-donor T cell macrochimerism had high graft-versus-host to host-versus-graft clonal ratios in allografts.

Using immunoSEQ multiplex PCR, the repertoire was profiled, and TCRdb retains in-frame clones only, with some absent. The table includes tens of thousands of clones, 91% detected once. After removal of 5 bases from V and 7 bases from J, the junction contained 9 bases not matched to a gene. There are 14 residues in the CDR3. Germline V gene sequence: CDR1 LNHDA, CDR2 SQIVND (reference sequence). On this clone itself: The antigen is unknown.

The receptor was isolated from a human patient who received an intestinal transplant, so some T cells may come from the graft donor. The input for sequencing was PBMCs, taken around 95 weeks after intestinal transplant. The chain employs TRBV19 and TRBJ2-5; 8 bases match TRBD2. The CDR3 coding sequence is TGTGCCAGTAGTCTGGGACTAGGTTCGGCGACCCAGTACTTC. Its translation is CASSLGLGSATQYF. Full variable domain (outside the CDR3, taken from reference TRBV19 and TRBJ2-5): DGGITQSPKYLFRKEGQNVTLSCEQNLNHDAMYWYRQDPGQGLRLIYYSQIVNDFQKGDIAEGYSVSREKKESFPLTVTSAQKNPTAFYLCASSLGLGSATQYFGPGTRLLVL.